Each of the 10 T cell receptor beta chains below was sequenced from the same sample in a study of vaccination and CD4 T cells after COVID-19. Treatment given: roughly 11-day PBMC culture with coronavirus spike peptide pools or control peptides (ViraFEST assay). Oncomine TCR Beta short-read sequencing was applied to DNA from cultured CD4+ T cells. TCRdb re-derived calls from the PCR reads in MiXCR, one entry per CDR3 protein. Of 5,000 or so distinct CDR3 sequences listed, 44% were seen once; the top ten hold around 44%. For these receptors, no antigen is known. Sequencing was performed on CD4+ T cells from blood, cultured in vitro, taken after SARS-CoV-2 vaccination. These receptors originate from a human donor who had recovered from COVID-19.

V gene TRBV6-1 combines with J gene TRBJ1-1; D may be TRBD1 (6 bases). The ends were cut back, 1 base at V and 5 bases at J, with 17 bases in the middle. The CDR3 sequence is 16 residues long. Germline lookup yields CDR1 MNHNS and CDR2 SASEGT. The CDR3 region is CASSEVGLGAGTEAFF. Here the CDR3 DNA reads TGTGCCAGCAGTGAAGTTGGCTTGGGGGCAGGGACTGAAGCTTTCTTT.

This clonotype showed up just a few times. V and J are TRBV7-2 and TRBJ1-2, with a tentative D call TRBD1 (5 bases). Trimming removed 3 bases from V and 2 bases from J, with 7 bases in between. The CDR3 runs to 13 residues. Germline-derived CDR1 and CDR2 are SGHTA and FQGNSA. CDR3 protein: CASSFPGNYGYTF. The CDR3 DNA sequence: TGTGCCAGCAGCTTTCCAGGGAACTATGGCTACACCTTC.

This clonotype was seen more than once but under ten times. J is TRBJ2-3 and V is TRBV20-1; 13 bases agree with TRBD2. The CDR3 is made up of 18 amino acids. Trimming took 5 bases from V and 0 from J; bases not matched to a gene: 11. Per the germline V gene, CDR1 is DFQATT and CDR2 is SNEGSKA (reference sequence). Here the CDR3 DNA reads TGCAGTGCTGCCTCGGGACTAGCGGGGACTACTAGCACAGATACGCAGTATTTT. Translation gives CSAASGLAGTTSTDTQYF.

CDR3 region: CASSESANSPLHF. The CDR3 DNA reads TGCGCCAGCAGTGAGTCGGCGAATTCACCCCTCCACTTT. The V call is TRBV10-2, the J call TRBJ1-6; D gene unclear. Germline V gives CDR1 WSHSY, CDR2 SAAADI. V was shortened by 0 bases and J by 7 bases, with 4 bases between the two germline ends. This CDR3 comprises 13 residues.

This clonotype came up a few times. The rearrangement joins TRBV6-1 to TRBJ1-5, with 7 bases that match TRBD1. Germline values: CDR1 MNHNS, CDR2 SASEGT. This CDR3 is built from 15 residues. Losses at the gene ends were 6 bases for V and 0 bases for J; bases not matched to a gene: 5. The CDR3 reads CASSKDRDSNQPQHF. The CDR3 nucleotides are TGTGCCAGCAGCAAAGACAGGGATAGCAATCAGCCCCAGCATTTT.

This clonotype was seen a handful of times. The chain has TRBV15 and TRBJ1-2; D is unresolved. The CDR3 loop spans 13 amino acids. The V gene's germline CDR1 is LNHNV and CDR2 YYDKDF (reference sequence). The V and J ends lost 0 bases and 7 bases respectively, with 9 bases between them. CDR3 sequence (DNA): TGTGCCACCAGCAGAGATATGGGAAGTGGCTACACCTTC. It yields the protein CATSRDMGSGYTF. Together with reference TRBV15 and TRBJ1-2, the CDR3 gives the full variable domain: DAMVIQNPRYQVTQFGKPVTLSCSQTLNHNVMYWYQQKSSQAPKLLFHYYDKDFNNEADTPDNFQSRRPNTSFCFLDIRSPGLGDTAMYLCATSRDMGSGYTFGSGTRLTVV.

The rearrangement uses TRBV30 and TRBJ2-3; D unresolved. Per the germline V gene, CDR1 is GTSNPN and CDR2 is SVGIG (reference sequence). The V end lost 0 bases, the J end lost 5 bases, and 6 bases lay between the germline ends. The CDR3 covers 12 residues. The CDR3 DNA follows: TGTGCCTGGAGTGTTGTGGTAGATACGCAGTATTTT. Translation: CAWSVVVDTQYF.

A few counts support this clonotype. This sequence joins TRBV7-2 and TRBJ2-7, with TRBD2 identical over 9 bases. CDR1 SGHTA and CDR2 FQGNSA come from the germline V gene. V gave up 1 base and J gave up 2 bases; unmatched junction bases: 6. The CDR3 sequence is 16 residues long. The CDR3 sequence is CASSLVGGRGPYEQYF. DNA for the CDR3: TGTGCCAGCAGCTTAGTTGGCGGGAGGGGTCCCTACGAGCAGTACTTC.

Only a few counts were recorded for this clonotype. The chain is built from TRBV15 and TRBJ1-1; D is unclear. Trimming left V 3 bases short and J 1 base short, with 15 bases between. The CDR3 runs 16 residues. CDR1 is LNHNV, CDR2 YYDKDF, per germline (reference sequence). DNA of the CDR3: TGTGCCACCAGCAGGTCCCCCCCGGGAGGGAACACTGAAGCTTTCTTT. Its translation: CATSRSPPGGNTEAFF. The variable domain in full, with the rest retrieved from reference TRBV15 and TRBJ1-1, is DAMVIQNPRYQVTQFGKPVTLSCSQTLNHNVMYWYQQKSSQAPKLLFHYYDKDFNNEADTPDNFQSRRPNTSFCFLDIRSPGLGDTAMYLCATSRSPPGGNTEAFFGQGTRLTVV.

In its sample, this clonotype was seen a few times. The chain employs TRBV5-4 and TRBJ1-2; 7 nucleotides line up with TRBD1. The germline gives CDR1 SGHNT, CDR2 YYREEE (reference sequence). The CDR3 consists of 15 residues. V lost 4 bases to trimming and J lost 8 bases; unmatched junction nucleotides: 14. This chain's CDR3 is CASSRRQGREEGYTF. DNA of the CDR3: TGTGCCAGCAGCCGAAGACAGGGAAGGGAAGAGGGCTACACCTTC.